This entry features one T cell receptor (beta chain) sequence. Its specificity is unknown. Germline V gene data show CDR1 as SGHNT and CDR2 as YENEEA. The CDR3 is 16 amino acids. This specimen comes from a study of blood T cells in healthy people across ages. Study-level points and caveats: Older age coincided with a roughly linear decline in TCR beta diversity per million T cells.

Primers used in a second PCR of roughly 7 to 11 cycles were a sample-barcoded 5' primer and a J-beta primer mix. TCRdb reprocessed the 5' RACE reads with MiXCR, giving one entry per CDR3 protein. The sample consists of approximately 800,000 distinct CDR3 sequences, about 45% of them appearing once. The source is a man of 80 years or more in good health. The chain couples TRBV11-3 to TRBJ2-1, with D maybe TRBD2 (6 bases). The J call may be wrong; the DNA end is better matched by TRBJ2-7. Sequencing input: blood. The CDR3 sequence: CASSLERDPSYNEQYF. The CDR3 DNA follows: TGTGCCAGCAGCTTAGAGCGGGACCCCTCCTACAATGAGCAGTACTTC.